This T cell receptor (beta chain) is from a study of cytomegalovirus exposure and HLA in healthy donors. Study-level results: Presence/absence analyses supposed approximately even sequencing depth among donors. Across HLA loci, a later analysis found differing TCR association rates, with DRB1 most and HLA-C fewest.

The CDR3 is made up of 16 amino acids. J lost 6 bases, V lost 2 bases, and 10 bases had no gene match. Primers included in the PCR were 60 Vbeta and 13 Jbeta primers. Here immunoSEQ multiplex PCR was the method, and the copy in TCRdb shows in-frame clones only, minus some. The sample carries around 130,000 clones, more than 65% recorded once. Concerning this clone: The antigen remains unidentified.

Sequencing was done on a sample of PBMCs. The receptor's source is a man younger than 35 in good health and CMV-seropositive. This sequence joins TRBV23-1 and TRBJ2-1; 7 nucleotides align to TRBD1. TRBV23-1 is recorded as an ORF, its role being uncertain. CDR3 amino acids: CASSQGAGGLTNEQFF. The DNA for the CDR3 is TGCGCCAGCAGTCAAGGGGCAGGGGGATTAACCAATGAGCAGTTCTTC.